These 5 T cell receptor beta chains came from one sample sequenced in a study of blood T cell repertoires in COVID-19. Sequenced by immunoSEQ multiplex PCR; TCRdb stores in-frame clones only, minus some. The sample has 250,000 to 300,000 clones, about 88% seen once. The sample consisted of peripheral blood. Receptors originate from a man aged 18 to 29 with active or convalescent COVID-19.

This rearrangement joins TRBV9 to TRBJ1-6; D unclear. The V gene's germline CDR1 is SGDLS and CDR2 YYNGEE. CDR3 length: 16 amino acids. Trimming removed 5 bases from V and 5 bases from J, with 17 bases in between. The CDR3 reads CASSLTMGEDNSPLHF. CDR3 in DNA: TGTGCCAGCAGTCTGACGATGGGTGAGGATAATTCACCCCTCCACTTT.

The genes are TRBV7-2 and TRBJ1-6; D is perhaps TRBD1 (5 bases). In germline, CDR1 is SGHTA, CDR2 FQGNSA. The CDR3 is 13 amino acids. Trimming cost V 4 bases and J 10 bases, with 11 bases left between them. Written as DNA, the CDR3 is TGTGCCAGCAGCTCTCAGGGCGGATCACCCCTCCACTTT. Protein product: CASSSQGGSPLHF.

V usage is TRBV19 and J usage is TRBJ1-6; 8 nucleotides match TRBD1. CDR1 LNHDA and CDR2 SQIVND come from the germline V gene (reference sequence). V was pared by 4 bases and J by 8 bases, with 7 bases of the junction left unmatched. This CDR3 spans 15 amino acids. The CDR3 DNA reads as TGTGCCAGTAGTAAGGGACAGGAAGGGGATTCACCCCTCCACTTT. It yields the protein CASSKGQEGDSPLHF.

The genes are TRBV28 and TRBJ2-1; 11 bases match TRBD2. From germline, CDR1 is MDHEN and CDR2 SYDVKM. J was trimmed by 7 bases and V by 3 bases; bases with no gene match: 5. The length of the CDR3 is 15 residues. The CDR3 is CASSFLAGGGNEQFF. CDR3 bases: TGTGCCAGCAGTTTCCTAGCGGGAGGCGGGAATGAGCAGTTCTTC.

This chain links TRBV10-1 with TRBJ2-3, with 7 bases lining up with TRBD2. The CDR3 length is 15 residues. Germline assignment: CDR1 WNHNN and CDR2 SYGVQD (reference sequence). V lost 3 bases, J lost 8 bases, and 11 bases stayed unmatched. Here the CDR3 reads CASSDRGVGFGTQYF. The CDR3 DNA sequence: TGCGCCAGCAGTGATCGGGGGGTAGGGTTCGGTACGCAGTATTTT.